This record covers a single T cell receptor beta chain. No antigen is known for it. This sample was taken from a study of cytomegalovirus exposure and HLA in healthy donors. Researchers ran the PCR with 60 Vbeta and 13 Jbeta primers. Profiling relied on immunoSEQ multiplex PCR, and the TCRdb table lists in-frame clones only, not all of them. Found here are under 200,000 clones, around 77% of them singletons; the top ten hold around 2.2%. This CDR3 has 16 residues. In germline, CDR1 is LNHDA, CDR2 SQIVND (reference sequence). V trimming: 1 base; J trimming: 1 base; junction bases outside the gene matches: 4. The study's findings and limits: Roughly even sequencing depth across donors was the assumption behind the presence/absence analyses. The listing of approximately 160 TCR beta chains classed them as cytomegalovirus-associated. Immune exposure information available was restricted to CMV serostatus. Researchers reported that a few CMV-associated chains were confirmed in vitro as CMV antigen-specific.

The rearrangement uses TRBV19 and TRBJ2-3, with 8 bases matching TRBD1. The receptor's source is a man in his sixties in good health and CMV-seronegative. The sequenced sample consisted of PBMCs. In DNA, the CDR3 is TGTGCCAGTAGTATAGGGACAGGGTGGGGCACAGATACGCAGTATTTT. The encoded protein is CASSIGTGWGTDTQYF.